This is a list of T cell receptor beta chains from one sample in a study of T cells in Graves' hyperthyroidism and ophthalmopathy. TCRdb ran MiXCR on the multiplex PCR reads and lists one entry per CDR3 protein. Among about 590,000 distinct CDR3 sequences listed, approximately 14% were seen once. Sequencing was performed on blood. These receptors all come from a woman in her twenties or thirties with Graves' hyperthyroidism. CDR3s include the opening cysteine and the closing phenylalanine or tryptophan. Fields, in order: V gene, clone size, J gene, D gene, CDR3 length, CDR3 DNA, CDR3 protein. A D gene is named only where the DNA matches it firmly. A row's size may be missing; if present it is once, few, many or a size class.

V: TRBV10-3; size: NA; J: TRBJ1-1; D: NA; length: 16; DNA: TGTGCCATCAGAAACCCCGGGCAGGGAAGGAACACTGAAGCTTTCTTT; CDR3: CAIRNPGQGRNTEAFF
V: TRBV20-1; size: NA; J: TRBJ1-2; D: TRBD1; length: 15; DNA: TGCAGTGCTAGACCGGGACAGGGGTCTAACTATGGCTACACCTTC; CDR3: CSARPGQGSNYGYTF
V: TRBV6-1; size: many; J: TRBJ1-2; D: NA; length: 14; DNA: TGTGCCAGCAGACTTCTTGGGGTTACCTATGGCTACACCTTC; CDR3: CASRLLGVTYGYTF
V: TRBV19; size: NA; J: TRBJ2-7; D: NA; length: 15; DNA: TGTGCCAGTAGTATAGCCCTTCTAGGCACTTACGAGCAGTACTTC; CDR3: CASSIALLGTYEQYF
V: TRBV27; size: many; J: TRBJ2-5; D: TRBD1; length: 14; DNA: TGTGCCAGTAAACCGGGACAGGGATTTGAGACCCAGTACTTC; CDR3: CASKPGQGFETQYF
V: TRBV27; size: many; J: TRBJ2-5; D: NA; length: 14; DNA: TGTGCCAGCAGTTTGCGACAGGCTGGCGTGAGCCAGTACTTC; CDR3: CASSLRQAGVSQYF
V: TRBV11-2; size: many; J: TRBJ2-5; D: NA; length: 14; DNA: TGTGCCAGCAGCCTTCGACTGGTCGGAGAGACCCAGTACTTC; CDR3: CASSLRLVGETQYF
V: TRBV6-2/TRBV6-3; size: NA; J: TRBJ2-3; D: TRBD2; length: 20; DNA: TGTGCCAGCAGTTACCCGGGGGGGAGCGGGAGGACGAGAGCGTCGGATACGCAGTATTTT; CDR3: CASSYPGGSGRTRASDTQYF
V: TRBV30; size: NA; J: TRBJ1-4; D: NA; length: 13; DNA: TGTGCCTGGGACCGGGGGACGGTCGAAAAACTGTTTTTT; CDR3: CAWDRGTVEKLFF
V: TRBV7-9; size: few; J: TRBJ2-3; D: NA; length: 15; DNA: TGTGCCAGCAGCTTAGTGGGGGCGGCTCGAGATACGCAGTATTTT; CDR3: CASSLVGAARDTQYF
V: TRBV27; size: NA; J: TRBJ2-7; D: NA; length: 15; DNA: TGTGCCGGCAGCCTGAGAGGGGGGCTCTCCTACGAGCAGTACTTC; CDR3: CAGSLRGGLSYEQYF
V: TRBV7-3; size: many; J: TRBJ2-3; D: NA; length: 15; DNA: TGTGCCAGCAGCCCATACACACAGGGCTCAGATACGCAGTATTTT; CDR3: CASSPYTQGSDTQYF
V: TRBV7-2; size: many; J: TRBJ1-2; D: TRBD1; length: 15; DNA: TGTGCCAGCAGCTCGATGGGACAGGGTAACTATGGCTACACCTTC; CDR3: CASSSMGQGNYGYTF
V: TRBV20-1; size: many; J: TRBJ1-1; D: TRBD1; length: 14; DNA: TGCAGTGCTAGTGCCATCGACAGGGTCACTGAAGCTTTCTTT; CDR3: CSASAIDRVTEAFF
V: TRBV6-6; size: few; J: TRBJ1-2; D: NA; length: 14; DNA: TGTGCCAGCAGTTACGCCGACAGTAACTATGGCTACACCTTC; CDR3: CASSYADSNYGYTF
V: TRBV2; size: many; J: TRBJ2-1; D: NA; length: 12; DNA: TGTGCCAGCAGGGGCTTTGCGGGTGAGCAGTTCTTC; CDR3: CASRGFAGEQFF
V: TRBV20-1; size: few; J: TRBJ1-1; D: NA; length: 12; DNA: TGCAGTGCTGGAGGAGGACCGACTGAAGCTTTCTTT; CDR3: CSAGGGPTEAFF
V: TRBV4-2; size: NA; J: TRBJ1-2; D: NA; length: 16; DNA: TGTGCCAGCAGTCAGAAGGGACCCCTGAAGGACTATGGCTACACCTTC; CDR3: CASSQKGPLKDYGYTF
V: TRBV7-2; size: many; J: TRBJ2-1; D: NA; length: 15; DNA: TGTGCCAGCAGCTTCGGGTCCAGCCCGTACAATGAGCAGTTCTTC; CDR3: CASSFGSSPYNEQFF
V: TRBV12-5; size: NA; J: TRBJ1-5; D: NA; length: 14; DNA: TGTGCTAGTGGTTTGCCCGAAGAGAATCAGCCCCAGCATTTT; CDR3: CASGLPEENQPQHF
V: TRBV2; size: many; J: TRBJ1-2; D: TRBD1; length: 13; DNA: TGTGCCAATAAGACTGACAGGGGCGCTGGCTACACCTTC; CDR3: CANKTDRGAGYTF
V: TRBV11-2; size: many; J: TRBJ2-1; D: TRBD2; length: 15; DNA: TGTGCCAGCACCCTAGACGGGGGGAGTACTAATGAGCAGTTCTTC; CDR3: CASTLDGGSTNEQFF
V: TRBV20-1; size: few; J: TRBJ2-7; D: TRBD1; length: 15; DNA: TGCAGTGCTAGGGACAGGGGGCTAGGGTCGGGCGAGCAGTACTTC; CDR3: CSARDRGLGSGEQYF
V: TRBV7-3; size: few; J: TRBJ2-1; D: TRBD2; length: 16; DNA: TGTGCCAGCAGCTTAAACGCGGGAGGCTCATACAATGAGCAGTTCTTC; CDR3: CASSLNAGGSYNEQFF
V: TRBV18; size: once; J: TRBJ2-1; D: TRBD1; length: 19; DNA: TGTGCCAGCTCACCCGTGGGACAGGGGACTAGAGGTTTGGTTAATGAGCAGTTCTTC; CDR3: CASSPVGQGTRGLVNEQFF
V: TRBV7-9; size: many; J: TRBJ2-7; D: TRBD2; length: 16; DNA: TGTGCCAGCAGCCTCAGGCAGCTAGCGGGGGCCTACGAGCAGTACTTC; CDR3: CASSLRQLAGAYEQYF
V: TRBV7-3; size: NA; J: TRBJ1-4; D: NA; length: 14; DNA: TGTGCCAGCAGCCCTCGGCCGAAGGATGAAAAACTGTTTTTT; CDR3: CASSPRPKDEKLFF
V: TRBV28; size: many; J: TRBJ1-4; D: TRBD1; length: 17; DNA: TGTGCCAGCAGTTTATCGGGACCCAGGGGGGCTAATGAAAAACTGTTTTTT; CDR3: CASSLSGPRGANEKLFF
V: TRBV5-1; size: many; J: TRBJ2-1; D: NA; length: 15; DNA: TGCGCCAGCAGCTTGAGCGTGGGTTCCTACAATGAGCAGTTCTTC; CDR3: CASSLSVGSYNEQFF
V: TRBV30; size: many; J: TRBJ1-2; D: TRBD1; length: 14; DNA: TGTGCCTGGAGTGCTGGACAGGGGGGGCCTGGTTACACCTTC; CDR3: CAWSAGQGGPGYTF
V: TRBV11-3; size: many; J: TRBJ2-3; D: TRBD2; length: 16; DNA: TGTGCCAGCAGCCAGGGACTAGCGGGAGCAAGTGATACGCAGTATTTT; CDR3: CASSQGLAGASDTQYF
V: TRBV6-1; size: few; J: TRBJ2-1; D: TRBD2; length: 17; DNA: TGTGCCAGCAGTGAAGTCCGGACCGGGACTAGCGGGATTGAGCAGTTCTTC; CDR3: CASSEVRTGTSGIEQFF
V: TRBV29-1; size: few; J: TRBJ2-2; D: NA; length: 15; DNA: TGCAGCGTTGGGCCGGTTAGCGGTGGCACCAGGGAGCTGTTTTTT; CDR3: CSVGPVSGGTRELFF
V: TRBV7-2; size: many; J: TRBJ2-1; D: NA; length: 13; DNA: TGTGCCAGCAGCTTTCCCACGGTCAATGAGCAGTTCTTC; CDR3: CASSFPTVNEQFF
V: TRBV5-1; size: many; J: TRBJ2-1; D: TRBD2; length: 14; DNA: TGCGCCAGCAGCTCTACTAGCGGGAGTAATGAGCAGTTCTTC; CDR3: CASSSTSGSNEQFF
V: TRBV27; size: many; J: TRBJ2-7; D: NA; length: 15; DNA: TGTGCCAGCAGTTCGGGACTCTCCTACTCCTACGAGCAGTACTTC; CDR3: CASSSGLSYSYEQYF
V: TRBV19; size: NA; J: TRBJ1-1; D: NA; length: 15; DNA: TGTGCCAGTAGTATATGGGCGGGAGTGAACACTGAAGCTTTCTTT; CDR3: CASSIWAGVNTEAFF
V: TRBV27; size: few; J: TRBJ2-3; D: TRBD2; length: 16; DNA: TGTGCCAGCAGATTTCGGGGAGCGGGAGTAAGAGATACGCAGTATTTT; CDR3: CASRFRGAGVRDTQYF
V: TRBV2; size: many; J: TRBJ1-1; D: TRBD1; length: 14; DNA: TGTGCCAGCAGTTGGGACAGCCTTAACACTGAAGCTTTCTTT; CDR3: CASSWDSLNTEAFF
V: TRBV3-1; size: few; J: TRBJ1-5; D: NA; length: 13; DNA: TGTGCCAGCAGCCAAGGGGGCTGGCAGCCCCAGCATTTT; CDR3: CASSQGGWQPQHF
V: TRBV18; size: few; J: TRBJ2-4; D: TRBD2; length: 17; DNA: TGTGCCAGCTCACCAAGACTAGCGGGGCTAGCCAAAAACATTCAGTACTTC; CDR3: CASSPRLAGLAKNIQYF
V: TRBV28; size: many; J: TRBJ2-7; D: TRBD2; length: 13; DNA: TGTGCCAGCAGTTCTAGCGGGATCAGCGAGCAGTACTTC; CDR3: CASSSSGISEQYF
V: TRBV7-9; size: many; J: TRBJ1-1; D: NA; length: 14; DNA: TGTGCCAGCAGCTCCAGGGTAGGTGGCACTGAAGCTTTCTTT; CDR3: CASSSRVGGTEAFF
V: TRBV5-1; size: many; J: TRBJ2-7; D: NA; length: 16; DNA: TGCGCCAGCAGCCCTGCTCCGGGACATAACCCCTACGAGCAGTACTTC; CDR3: CASSPAPGHNPYEQYF
V: TRBV7-9; size: NA; J: TRBJ2-2; D: NA; length: 14; DNA: TGTGCCAGCAGCTTAGTTGAGTACACCGGGGAGCTGTTTTTT; CDR3: CASSLVEYTGELFF
V: TRBV6-1; size: many; J: TRBJ2-1; D: TRBD2; length: 15; DNA: TGTGCCAGCAGTTATGGTCTAGCGGGATACAATGAGCAGTTCTTC; CDR3: CASSYGLAGYNEQFF
V: TRBV11-2; size: few; J: TRBJ1-2; D: NA; length: 14; DNA: TGTGCCAGCAGCTTAGACGGTGCTCTATATGGCTACACCTTC; CDR3: CASSLDGALYGYTF
V: TRBV29-1; size: many; J: TRBJ2-1; D: NA; length: 11; DNA: TGCAGCGTTGAAGGGGCAGGACGGCAGTTCTTC; CDR3: CSVEGAGRQFF
V: TRBV6-2/TRBV6-3; size: few; J: TRBJ2-1; D: TRBD1; length: 15; DNA: TGTGCCAGCAGGCCCCCAGGGGGCGTTAGGAATGAGCAGTTCTTC; CDR3: CASRPPGGVRNEQFF
V: TRBV5-1; size: many; J: TRBJ2-1; D: NA; length: 15; DNA: TGCGCCAGCGAATCCGGGGTCGCCTCCTACAATGAGCAGTTCTTC; CDR3: CASESGVASYNEQFF
V: TRBV9; size: NA; J: TRBJ1-1; D: TRBD1; length: 17; DNA: TGTGCCAGCAGCCCCTCCGCAGGGGGCAGGGGGGACACTGAAGCTTTCTTT; CDR3: CASSPSAGGRGDTEAFF
V: TRBV19; size: few; J: TRBJ2-5; D: TRBD2; length: 15; DNA: TGTGCCAGTAGCCCGACTAGCGGGAGTGGAGAGACCCAGTACTTC; CDR3: CASSPTSGSGETQYF
V: TRBV24-1; size: few; J: TRBJ1-2; D: NA; length: 12; DNA: TGTGCCACCAGGGCAGATAACTATGGCTACACCTTC; CDR3: CATRADNYGYTF
V: TRBV9; size: NA; J: TRBJ1-1; D: NA; length: 14; DNA: TGTGCCAGCAGCGACGGGGGGGGGGGCACTGAAGCTTTCTTT; CDR3: CASSDGGGGTEAFF
V: TRBV19; size: few; J: TRBJ1-1; D: TRBD1; length: 15; DNA: TGTGCCAGTAGTACCGGGGACAGCTTGAACACTGAAGCTTTCTTT; CDR3: CASSTGDSLNTEAFF
V: TRBV20-1; size: NA; J: TRBJ2-4; D: TRBD1; length: 15; DNA: TGCAGTGCTAGATCGGGACAGGCCGAGAAAAACATTCAGTACTTC; CDR3: CSARSGQAEKNIQYF
V: TRBV28; size: few; J: TRBJ1-2; D: NA; length: 13; DNA: TGTGCCAGCAGTTTAGGTCAGATGGATGGCTACACCTTC; CDR3: CASSLGQMDGYTF
V: TRBV5-1; size: many; J: TRBJ1-1; D: NA; length: 14; DNA: TGCGCCAGCAGCTTGTCGTGGGGGAACACTGAAGCTTTCTTT; CDR3: CASSLSWGNTEAFF
V: TRBV12-3/TRBV12-4; size: many; J: TRBJ1-5; D: NA; length: 14; DNA: TGTGCCAGCAGTTCGGGAGTGAGCAATCAGCCCCAGCATTTT; CDR3: CASSSGVSNQPQHF